This record looks at one T cell receptor beta chain sequence and its context. This sample was taken from a study of blood T cell repertoires in COVID-19. Across the whole study: Samples taken during acute and convalescent COVID-19 were collected in the United States, Italy and Spain. Sources were T cells, B-cell-depleted T cells, or PBMCs; the material itself was cDNA or gDNA.

Per the original methods: Nucleated cell counts were estimated from reference gene primer amplification. Assay: immunoSEQ multiplex PCR; the TCRdb copy retains only in-frame clones and omits some. V and J calls plus clone size are reproduced from that table; the DNA served to infer D and trimming. This repertoire shows approximately 300,000 clones, around nine tenths found once; its top ten account for about 11%. This CDR3 has 15 residues. Germline trimming cut 4 bases from V and 5 bases from J; bases unmatched to any gene: 7. CDR1 and CDR2 (germline): SGDLS, YYNGEE. The Seattle site enrolled patients during active infection and followed them longitudinally.

Material for sequencing was peripheral blood. The V and J genes are TRBV9 and TRBJ2-5; 11 bases map to TRBD2. This receptor was taken from a woman aged 25 to 39 with COVID-19, enrolled during active disease. The CDR3, as DNA: TGTGCCAGCAGCCCCCTAGCGGGAGGTCAGGAGACCCAGTACTTC. Translated: CASSPLAGGQETQYF. Full variable domain (missing parts from reference TRBV9 and TRBJ2-5): DSGVTQTPKHLITATGQRVTLRCSPRSGDLSVYWYQQSLDQGLQFLIQYYNGEERAKGNILERFSAQQFPDLHSELNLSSLELGDSALYFCASSPLAGGQETQYFGPGTRLLVL.